One sample yielded the 30 T cell receptor beta chains listed below, sequenced in a study of identical twins. Each CDR3 protein is one row after TCRdb ran MiXCR on the 5' RACE reads. The sample lists about 340,000 distinct CDR3 sequences; 9% to 15% were seen once. These records were also assigned to another study, of yellow fever vaccine responses in identical twins.

Material for sequencing was CD8+ T cells sorted from blood. All receptors come from a woman aged 18-30 years in good health.

The chain recombines TRBV28 with TRBJ2-7; D is perhaps TRBD1 (6 bases). This CDR3 has 14 residues. CDR1 is MDHEN, CDR2 SYDVKM, per germline. V was pared by 6 bases and J by 1 base, with 13 bases between. The CDR3 spells CASSWDTGSYEQYF. The CDR3 coding sequence is TGTGCCAGCAGCTGGGACACAGGGTCCTACGAGCAGTACTTC.

The chain carries TRBV6-1 and TRBJ2-3, with 7 bases aligning to TRBD1. The CDR3 totals 16 residues. The V segment lost 6 bases and the J segment 1 base; nucleotides outside the gene matches: 10. Germline loops: CDR1 MNHNS, CDR2 SASEGT. CDR3 bases: TGTGCCAGCAGGTCCGGACAGGTACTAGGCACAGATACGCAGTATTTT. Translated, it gives CASRSGQVLGTDTQYF.

This clonotype was detected only a few times. V usage is TRBV7-6 and J usage is TRBJ2-7, with 9 bases matching TRBD1. Germline V gene data show CDR1 as SGHVS and CDR2 as FNYEAQ. This CDR3 comprises 13 residues. Trimming removed 5 bases from V and 3 bases from J; junction bases left unmatched: 2. DNA of the CDR3: TGTGCCAGCAGCGTGGGACAGGGCTACGAGCAGTACGTC. Translating gives CASSVGQGYEQYV.

This clonotype was recorded a few times. The rearrangement links TRBV6-2 or TRBV6-3 to TRBJ1-1, with TRBD1 as a possible D gene (5 bases). The CDR3 consists of 16 residues. Trimming took 0 bases from V and 10 from J, leaving 21 bases between them. CDR1 MNHEY and CDR2 SVGEGT come from the germline V gene. CDR3 coding DNA: TGTGCCAGCAGTTACTCGGGCAGGGAATCGCCTCTAGGAGCTTTCTTT. Its protein is CASSYSGRESPLGAFF.

This clonotype was detected ten times or more. V gene TRBV5-1 combines with J gene TRBJ2-1; 8 positions match TRBD2. With V trimmed by 4 bases and J by 5 bases, 8 bases remained unmatched. There are 15 residues in the CDR3. The germline V gene encodes CDR1 SGHRS and CDR2 YFSETQ. CDR3 bases: TGCGCCAGCAGCCCCGGGACTAGGGGGGACAATGAGCAGTTCTTC. It specifies CASSPGTRGDNEQFF. Filled out from reference TRBV5-1 and TRBJ2-1, the complete variable domain reads KAGVTQTPRYLIKTRGQQVTLSCSPISGHRSVSWYQQTPGQGLQFLFEYFSETQRNKGNFPGRFSGRQFSNSRSEMNVSTLELGDSALYLCASSPGTRGDNEQFFGPGTRLTVL.

The chain employs TRBV9 and TRBJ2-1, with 10 bases fitting TRBD2. The germline V gene has CDR1 SGDLS and CDR2 YYNGEE. With V trimmed by 4 bases and J by 8 bases, 12 bases remained unmatched. The CDR3 has 16 amino acids. Here the CDR3 DNA reads TGTGCCAGCAGCCCCCAGGAGCGGGGGGGCTCACATGAGCAGTTCTTC. It translates to CASSPQERGGSHEQFF.

CDR3 DNA sequence: TGTGCCAGCAGCTCCCGGGACAGCCTTTCACCCCTCCACTTT. This gives the protein CASSSRDSLSPLHF. The chain has TRBV7-2 and TRBJ1-6; 7 bases match TRBD1. Germline CDR1 reads SGHTA; CDR2 reads FQGNSA. Unmatched junction bases numbered 6, after V lost 4 bases and J lost 9 bases. There are 14 residues in the CDR3.

V usage is TRBV12-3 or TRBV12-4 and J usage is TRBJ2-3, with a possible D match to TRBD2 (6 bases). CDR3 length: 13 amino acids. V was cut by 3 bases and J by 6 bases, with 10 bases left in between. Here the CDR3 reads CASSFLARDTQYF. The CDR3 DNA reads as TGTGCCAGCAGTTTTCTAGCGCGGGATACGCAGTATTTT.

This clonotype has ten or more counts. This rearrangement joins TRBV4-1 to TRBJ2-2, with 9 bases lining up with TRBD2. Germline lookup yields CDR1 MGHRA and CDR2 YSYEKL. The CDR3 contains 15 residues. J gave up 7 bases and V 4 bases, and 7 bases lay outside the gene matches. The CDR3, as DNA: TGCGCCAGCAGCCGGCCTAGCGGGAAGGTCGGGGAGCTGTTTTTT. It specifies CASSRPSGKVGELFF.

The sample holds a few counts of this clonotype. The V gene is TRBV4-2, the J gene TRBJ2-5, with 7 bases lining up with TRBD1. CDR3 size: 15 residues. CDR1 is LGHNA and CDR2 is YNFKEQ in the germline V gene. After removal of 0 bases from V and 5 bases from J, the junction contained 6 bases not matched to a gene. In nucleotides, the CDR3 is TGTGCCAGCAGCCAAGATCTAGAGGGGGCGGAGACCCAGTACTTC. Translating it yields CASSQDLEGAETQYF.

The chain uses TRBV28 and TRBJ2-3; no clear D. Germline CDR1 is MDHEN and CDR2 is SYDVKM. V gave up 3 bases and J gave up 0 bases, with 13 bases separating them. This CDR3 is 16 amino acids long. The CDR3 DNA follows: TGTGCCAGCAGTTTGCGACGGGCACCAAGCACAGATACGCAGTATTTT. This sequence encodes CASSLRRAPSTDTQYF.

The chain couples TRBV4-1 to TRBJ2-1; D remains ambiguous. Trimming removed 1 base from V and 8 bases from J, with 12 bases in between. Germline assignment: CDR1 MGHRA and CDR2 YSYEKL. The CDR3 length is 14 residues. The CDR3 here is CASSQAVALDEQFF. For the CDR3, the DNA is TGCGCCAGCAGCCAAGCAGTGGCCCTCGATGAGCAGTTCTTC.

The V and J genes are TRBV6-1 and TRBJ2-2; 8 bases agree with TRBD1. The J segment lost 7 bases and the V segment lost 5 bases, leaving 6 bases of the junction unmatched. The germline CDR1 and CDR2 sequences are MNHNS and SASEGT. The CDR3 runs to 14 residues. Written as DNA, the CDR3 is TGTGCCAGCAGTAGAGACAGGGGCTTCGGGGAGCTGTTTTTT. This sequence encodes CASSRDRGFGELFF.

The sample holds a few counts of this clonotype. CDR3 protein: CASSARQGSSYNEQFF. DNA of the CDR3: TGTGCCAGCAGCGCCCGACAGGGAAGCTCCTACAATGAGCAGTTCTTC. The rearrangement links TRBV7-6 to TRBJ2-1; 7 bases line up with TRBD1. Germline V CDR1 and CDR2: SGHVS, FNYEAQ. The CDR3 covers 16 residues. Trimming removed 5 bases from V and 0 bases from J; junction bases left unmatched: 7.

This clonotype was observed many times. The V gene is TRBV7-9, the J gene TRBJ2-2, with TRBD1 matching over 8 bases. CDR3 length equals 14 residues. Germline loops: CDR1 SEHNR, CDR2 FQNEAQ (reference sequence). J was trimmed by 4 bases and V by 2 bases; bases with no gene match: 0. CDR3 region: CASSLTGGTGELFF. In nucleotides, the CDR3 is TGTGCCAGCAGCTTAACAGGGGGCACCGGGGAGCTGTTTTTT.

There are a few counts of this clonotype. J is TRBJ2-2 and V is TRBV6-1, with a weak D call TRBD1 (5 bases). The CDR3 has 16 residues. The V end lost 6 bases, the J end lost 3 bases, and 17 bases lay between the germline ends. Germline values: CDR1 MNHNS, CDR2 SASEGT. The CDR3 protein is CASRETSDIHTGELFF. The CDR3 region has the DNA TGTGCCAGCAGAGAAACATCGGACATCCACACCGGGGAGCTGTTTTTT.

In this sample, this clonotype turned up a few times. The rearrangement uses TRBV12-3 or TRBV12-4 and TRBJ2-1; TRBD2 agrees at 8 bases. V shed 6 bases, J shed 8 bases, and the junction held 9 bases outside the gene matches. The CDR3 is 14 amino acids. The CDR3 sequence is CASRAAGGRDEQFF. For the CDR3, the DNA is TGTGCCAGCAGAGCCGCGGGGGGTCGAGATGAGCAGTTCTTC.

This clonotype occurred a few times. The J gene is TRBJ1-5, the V gene TRBV27; no reliable D call. Looked up from germline, CDR1 is MNHEY and CDR2 is SMNVEV (reference sequence). The CDR3 spans 14 residues. Trimming removed 5 bases at V and 6 bases at J, with 14 bases between. In DNA, the CDR3 is TGTGCCAGCAGTCCGCTCCGCGAGAGTCAGCCCCAGCATTTT. It codes for CASSPLRESQPQHF.

This clonotype was picked up many times. This chain links TRBV7-8 with TRBJ2-5; D is ambiguous. CDR3 length equals 14 residues. The germline V gene encodes CDR1 SGHVS and CDR2 FQNEAQ. V was cut by 1 base and J by 0 bases, with 6 bases left in between. The CDR3 is CASSLGDYQETQYF. Here the CDR3 DNA reads TGTGCCAGCAGCTTAGGGGATTACCAAGAGACCCAGTACTTC.

This clonotype was seen more than once but under ten times. The J gene is TRBJ2-7, the V gene TRBV4-1; 7 bases match TRBD2. In germline, CDR1 is MGHRA, CDR2 YSYEKL. With 1 base clipped from V and 2 bases from J, the junction kept 2 bases outside the gene matches. The CDR3 has 14 residues. The DNA of the CDR3 is TGCGCCAGCAGCCAAGGAGGACTAGCCTACGAGCAGTACTTC. Residues: CASSQGGLAYEQYF.

The J gene is TRBJ2-1, the V gene TRBV10-3, with D unclear. The CDR3 has 16 amino acids. Germline loops: CDR1 ENHRY, CDR2 SYGVKD. V was clipped by 0 bases and J by 0 bases, with 9 bases between them. DNA for the CDR3: TGTGCCATCAGTGAGTCGTTGGGGATCTCCTACAATGAGCAGTTCTTC. It codes for CAISESLGISYNEQFF.

This clonotype was counted many times. The V call is TRBV20-1, the J call TRBJ1-5; tentative D call: TRBD1 (6 bases). V was clipped by 2 bases and J by 5 bases, with 19 bases between them. The CDR3 has 16 residues. Per germline, CDR1 DFQATT and CDR2 SNEGSKA (reference sequence). The CDR3 is CSARPVGQGYDQPQHF. The CDR3 bases are TGCAGTGCTAGACCCGTGGGCCAGGGGTATGATCAGCCCCAGCATTTT.

The chain combines TRBV28 with TRBJ1-5; D unresolved. The CDR3 is made up of 16 amino acids. CDR1 MDHEN and CDR2 SYDVKM come from the germline V gene. With 7 bases removed from V and 0 bases from J, the gap between germline ends came to 16 bases. CDR3 in DNA: TGTGCCAGCATCCATAGTTTGCTAAATAGCAATCAGCCCCAGCATTTT. Protein product: CASIHSLLNSNQPQHF.

In this sample, this clonotype turned up many times. This chain connects TRBV4-2 to TRBJ2-1; 8 bases are shared with TRBD2. V gave up 1 base and J gave up 5 bases; unmatched junction bases: 10. This CDR3 region has 17 residues. The germline V gene has CDR1 LGHNA and CDR2 YNFKEQ. The CDR3 loop reads CASSQVPAGGRDNEQFF. Written as DNA, the CDR3 is TGTGCCAGCAGCCAAGTCCCTGCGGGAGGTAGGGACAATGAGCAGTTCTTC.

The chain has TRBV29-1 and TRBJ2-7; 7 nucleotides line up with TRBD1. CDR3 length: 12 amino acids. Germline CDR1 and CDR2: SQVTM and ANQGSEA. The junction had 8 bases not matched to a gene; V was cut back by 5 bases and J by 7 bases. The DNA for the CDR3 is TGCAGCGTTCCCGGACAGGCCGGGGAGCAGTACTTC. This gives the protein CSVPGQAGEQYF.

There are a few counts of this clonotype. V usage is TRBV12-3 or TRBV12-4 and J usage is TRBJ2-5; D ambiguous. Trimming took 3 bases from V and 3 from J, leaving 11 bases between them. The CDR3 has 14 residues. CDR3 nucleotide sequence: TGTGCCAGCAGTTTTCTTAGGACCAAAGAGACCCAGTACTTC. Translation: CASSFLRTKETQYF.

This clonotype was counted only a few times. This rearrangement joins TRBV7-9 to TRBJ2-1; D ambiguous. The V and J ends lost 2 bases and 8 bases respectively, with 16 bases between them. CDR3 length: 15 residues. CDR1 and CDR2 (germline): SEHNR, FQNEAQ (reference sequence). The CDR3 DNA is TGTGCCAGCAGCTTATGGCGTGGGGATTTTGATGAGCAGTTCTTC. The encoded protein is CASSLWRGDFDEQFF.

This sequence joins TRBV12-3 or TRBV12-4 and TRBJ2-5; 9 bases are shared with TRBD1. The CDR3 covers 16 residues. V trimming: 5 bases; J trimming: 2 bases; junction bases outside the gene matches: 9. This CDR3 reads CASSGPTGGEQETQYF. CDR3 DNA: TGTGCCAGCAGTGGGCCGACAGGGGGAGAACAAGAGACCCAGTACTTC.

There are many counts of this clonotype. The rearrangement links TRBV12-3 or TRBV12-4 to TRBJ2-1; 8 positions agree with TRBD2. The CDR3 covers 15 residues. Trimming removed 7 bases from V and 1 base from J; junction bases left unmatched: 6. CDR3 amino acids: CASTLAGGSYNEQFF. Here the CDR3 DNA reads TGTGCCAGCACCCTGGCGGGAGGTTCCTACAATGAGCAGTTCTTC.

This clonotype has more than one count but fewer than ten. This rearrangement joins TRBV28 to TRBJ2-7; D is possibly TRBD2 (7 bases). V lost 5 bases, J lost 3 bases, and 14 bases lay in between. CDR3 length: 14 residues. The V gene's germline CDR1 is MDHEN and CDR2 SYDVKM. DNA for the CDR3: TGTGCCAGCAGTCTAAGGGGGGGGCACTACGAGCAGTACTTC. This translates into CASSLRGGHYEQYF.